The rows below give T cell receptor beta chains drawn from one sample of a study of blood T cell repertoires in COVID-19. Using immunoSEQ multiplex PCR, the repertoire was profiled, and TCRdb retains in-frame clones only, with some absent. Of 250,000 to 350,000 clones detected, approximately 90% appear once; the ten largest clones hold around 3%. Sequenced material: peripheral blood. These receptors all come from a woman aged 25 to 39 with active or convalescent COVID-19. The CDR3 runs from the conserved cysteine through the conserved F or W. Each record gives: J gene, clone size, V gene, D gene, CDR3 protein, CDR3 DNA. D genes are given only for firm matches. Rows may omit the clone size; those that give it use once, few, many or a size class.

TRBJ1-2 | - | TRBV28 | - | CGSGAYGYTF | TGTGGCTCGGGAGCCTATGGCTACACCTTC
TRBJ2-5 | - | TRBV28 | TRBD1 | CASTNGAGGLETQYF | TGTGCCAGCACCAATGGGGCAGGGGGCCTAGAGACCCAGTACTTC
TRBJ1-1 | - | TRBV7-2 | TRBD1 | CASSFKSGGLWNTEAFF | TGTGCCAGCAGCTTCAAGTCAGGGGGACTTTGGAACACTGAAGCTTTCTTT
TRBJ1-5 | - | TRBV11-2 | - | CASSLGGFSNQPQHF | TGTGCCAGCAGCTTAGGAGGGTTTAGCAATCAGCCCCAGCATTTT
TRBJ2-1 | - | TRBV7-9 | TRBD2 | CASSPGGGRSYNEQFF | TGTGCCAGCAGCCCCGGGGGGGGCCGCTCCTACAATGAGCAGTTCTTC
TRBJ2-5 | - | TRBV18 | TRBD2 | CASSPPGLAGETQYF | TGTGCCAGCTCACCACCGGGACTAGCCGGGGAGACCCAGTACTTC
TRBJ2-3 | few | TRBV5-1 | - | CASSLGASAPPDTQYF | TGCGCCAGCAGCTTGGGGGCTAGCGCCCCCCCAGATACGCAGTATTTT
TRBJ2-1 | - | TRBV7-8 | - | CASSLSRTGRVWNEQFF | TGTGCCAGCAGCTTAAGTAGAACGGGCAGGGTGTGGAATGAGCAGTTCTTC
TRBJ1-6 | - | TRBV6-1 | TRBD1 | CASIKAGQGTARSPLHF | TGTGCCAGCATTAAAGCCGGACAGGGAACGGCACGTTCACCCCTCCACTTT
TRBJ2-2 | - | TRBV5-1 | TRBD2 | CASSLARGSGGARHTGELFF | TGCGCCAGCAGCTTGGCCCGTGGTAGCGGGGGGGCACGTCACACCGGGGAGCTGTTTTTT
TRBJ1-1 | - | TRBV15 | - | CATSFERGTEAFF | TGTGCCACCAGCTTTGAACGGGGCACTGAAGCTTTCTTT
TRBJ2-1 | once | TRBV20-1 | TRBD2 | CSASGGGYNEQFF | TGCAGTGCTAGTGGGGGAGGGTACAATGAGCAGTTCTTC
TRBJ1-6 | - | TRBV11-1 | - | CASSSPPGGISPLHF | TGTGCCAGCAGCTCACCTCCCGGGGGAATTTCACCCCTCCACTTT
TRBJ2-1 | - | TRBV11-2 | TRBD2 | CASSSLAGGYNEQFF | TGTGCCAGCAGCAGCCTAGCGGGGGGGTACAATGAGCAGTTCTTC
TRBJ1-5 | - | TRBV7-9 | TRBD1 | CASSPDWQGAEQPQHF | TGTGCCAGCAGCCCCGACTGGCAGGGGGCGGAACAGCCCCAGCATTTT
TRBJ2-3 | - | TRBV7-2 | TRBD2 | CASSPRLSGGADTQYF | TGTGCCAGCAGTCCTCGACTTAGCGGGGGGGCAGATACGCAGTATTTT
TRBJ1-5 | - | TRBV28 | - | CASNSDSNQPQHF | TGTGCCAGCAACAGTGACAGCAATCAGCCCCAGCATTTT
TRBJ2-2 | - | TRBV4-2 | - | CASSQDSAMRRTGELFF | TGTGCCAGCAGCCAAGATTCTGCGATGAGGAGGACCGGGGAGCTGTTTTTT
TRBJ1-1 | - | TRBV7-2 | TRBD1 | CASSLSGGVGNTEAFF | TGTGCCAGCAGCTTATCAGGGGGCGTGGGGAACACTGAAGCTTTCTTT
TRBJ2-7 | - | TRBV19 | - | CASSIAQTEIYEQYF | TGTGCCAGTAGTATTGCTCAGACGGAGATCTACGAGCAGTACTTC
TRBJ2-7 | - | TRBV6-5 | TRBD1 | CASSYGTGTSYEQYF | TGTGCCAGCAGTTACGGGACAGGAACTTCCTACGAGCAGTACTTC
TRBJ1-2 | - | TRBV3-1/TRBV3-2 | - | CASSQAQVSVANYGYTF | TGTGCCAGCAGCCAAGCTCAGGTATCGGTAGCTAACTATGGCTACACCTTC
TRBJ1-6 | - | TRBV30 | - | CAWSGGGYNSPLHF | TGTGCCTGGAGTGGTGGGGGGTATAATTCACCCCTCCACTTT